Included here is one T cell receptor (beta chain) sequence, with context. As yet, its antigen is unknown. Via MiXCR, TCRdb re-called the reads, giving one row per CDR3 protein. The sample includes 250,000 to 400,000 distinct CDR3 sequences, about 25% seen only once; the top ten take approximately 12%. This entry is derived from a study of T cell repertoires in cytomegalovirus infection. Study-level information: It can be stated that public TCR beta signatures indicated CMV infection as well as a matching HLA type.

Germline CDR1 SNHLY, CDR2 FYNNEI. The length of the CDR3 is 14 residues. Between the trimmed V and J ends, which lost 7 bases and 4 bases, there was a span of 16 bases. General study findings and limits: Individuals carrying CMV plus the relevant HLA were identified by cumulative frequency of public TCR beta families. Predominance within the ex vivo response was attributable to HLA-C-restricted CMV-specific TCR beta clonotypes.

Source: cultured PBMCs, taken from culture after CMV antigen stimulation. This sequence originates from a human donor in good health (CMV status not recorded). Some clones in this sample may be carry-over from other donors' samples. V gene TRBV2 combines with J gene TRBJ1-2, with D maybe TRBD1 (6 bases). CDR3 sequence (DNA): TGTGCCAGCACCTCAAGGGGGGACGGCTATGGCTACACCTTC. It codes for CASTSRGDGYGYTF.